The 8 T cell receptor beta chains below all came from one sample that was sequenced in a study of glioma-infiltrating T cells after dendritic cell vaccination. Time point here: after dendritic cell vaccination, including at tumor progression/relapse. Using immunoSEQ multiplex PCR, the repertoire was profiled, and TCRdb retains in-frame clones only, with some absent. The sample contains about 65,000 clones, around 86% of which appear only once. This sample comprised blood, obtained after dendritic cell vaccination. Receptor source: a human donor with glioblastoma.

The CDR3 protein is CASSLGGDGSYEQYF. The CDR3 DNA reads TGTGCCAGCAGCTTAGGAGGGGACGGCTCCTACGAGCAGTACTTC. The V gene is TRBV7-3, the J gene TRBJ2-7; D is perhaps TRBD2 (6 bases). The CDR3 consists of 15 residues. V lost 2 bases and J lost 0, with 11 bases in between. Germline V CDR1 and CDR2: SGHTA, FQGTGA. Full variable domain (rest looked up from reference TRBV7-3 and TRBJ2-7): GAGVSQTPSNKVTEKGKYVELRCDPISGHTALYWYRQSLGQGPEFLIYFQGTGAADDSGLPNDRFFAVRPEGSVSTLKIQRTERGDSAVYLCASSLGGDGSYEQYFGPGTRLTVT.

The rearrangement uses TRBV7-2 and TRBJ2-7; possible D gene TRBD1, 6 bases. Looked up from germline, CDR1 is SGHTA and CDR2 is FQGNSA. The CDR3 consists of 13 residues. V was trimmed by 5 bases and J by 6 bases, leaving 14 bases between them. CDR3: CASSTGHWAEQYF. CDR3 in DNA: TGTGCCAGCAGCACGGGACACTGGGCCGAGCAGTACTTC. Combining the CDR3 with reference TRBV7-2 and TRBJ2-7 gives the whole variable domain GAGVSQSPSNKVTEKGKDVELRCDPISGHTALYWYRQSLGQGLEFLIYFQGNSAPDKSGLPSDRFSAERTGGSVSTLTIQRTQQEDSAVYLCASSTGHWAEQYFGPGTRLTVT.

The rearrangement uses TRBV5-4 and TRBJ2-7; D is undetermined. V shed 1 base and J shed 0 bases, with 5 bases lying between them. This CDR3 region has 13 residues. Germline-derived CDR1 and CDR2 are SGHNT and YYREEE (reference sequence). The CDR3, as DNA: TGTGCCAGCAGCTTGCCCAGCTCCTACGAGCAGTACTTC. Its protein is CASSLPSSYEQYF.

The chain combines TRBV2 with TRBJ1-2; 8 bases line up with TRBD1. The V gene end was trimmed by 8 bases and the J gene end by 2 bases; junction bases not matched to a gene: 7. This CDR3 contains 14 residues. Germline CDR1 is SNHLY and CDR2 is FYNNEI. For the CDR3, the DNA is TGTGCCAGCGAGATACGGACAGGGAACTATGGCTACACCTTC. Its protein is CASEIRTGNYGYTF.

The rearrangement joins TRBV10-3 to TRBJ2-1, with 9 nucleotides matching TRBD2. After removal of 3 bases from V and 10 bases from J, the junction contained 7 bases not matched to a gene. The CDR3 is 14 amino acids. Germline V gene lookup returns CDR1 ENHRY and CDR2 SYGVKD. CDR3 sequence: CAISDLGTSWEQFF. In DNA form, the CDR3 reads TGTGCCATCAGTGACTTAGGGACTAGCTGGGAGCAGTTCTTC.

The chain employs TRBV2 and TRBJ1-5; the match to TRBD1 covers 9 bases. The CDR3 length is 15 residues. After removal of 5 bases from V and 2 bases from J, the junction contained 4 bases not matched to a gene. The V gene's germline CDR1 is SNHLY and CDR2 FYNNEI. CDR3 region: CASSTGQGGNQPQHF. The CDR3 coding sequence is TGTGCCAGCAGTACGGGACAGGGAGGCAATCAGCCCCAGCATTTT.

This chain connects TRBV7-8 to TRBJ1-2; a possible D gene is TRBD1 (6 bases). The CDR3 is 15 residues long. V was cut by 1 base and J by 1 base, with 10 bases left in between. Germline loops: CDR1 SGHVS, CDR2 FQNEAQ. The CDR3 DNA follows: TGTGCCAGCAGCTTAGGCCAGGGGATTAACTATGGCTACACCTTC. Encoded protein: CASSLGQGINYGYTF. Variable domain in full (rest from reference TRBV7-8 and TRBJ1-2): GAGVSQSPRYKVAKRGQDVALRCDPISGHVSLFWYQQALGQGPEFLTYFQNEAQLDKSGLPSDRFFAERPEGSVSTLKIQRTQQEDSAVYLCASSLGQGINYGYTFGSGTRLTVV.

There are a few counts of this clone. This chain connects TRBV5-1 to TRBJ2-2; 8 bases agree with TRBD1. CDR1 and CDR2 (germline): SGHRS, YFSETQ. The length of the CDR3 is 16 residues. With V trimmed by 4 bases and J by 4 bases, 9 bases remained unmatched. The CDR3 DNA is TGCGCCAGCAGCCCCCGCGGACAGGGTGGCACCGGGGAGCTGTTTTTT. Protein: CASSPRGQGGTGELFF. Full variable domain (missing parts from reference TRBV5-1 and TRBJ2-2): KAGVTQTPRYLIKTRGQQVTLSCSPISGHRSVSWYQQTPGQGLQFLFEYFSETQRNKGNFPGRFSGRQFSNSRSEMNVSTLELGDSALYLCASSPRGQGGTGELFFGEGSRLTVL.